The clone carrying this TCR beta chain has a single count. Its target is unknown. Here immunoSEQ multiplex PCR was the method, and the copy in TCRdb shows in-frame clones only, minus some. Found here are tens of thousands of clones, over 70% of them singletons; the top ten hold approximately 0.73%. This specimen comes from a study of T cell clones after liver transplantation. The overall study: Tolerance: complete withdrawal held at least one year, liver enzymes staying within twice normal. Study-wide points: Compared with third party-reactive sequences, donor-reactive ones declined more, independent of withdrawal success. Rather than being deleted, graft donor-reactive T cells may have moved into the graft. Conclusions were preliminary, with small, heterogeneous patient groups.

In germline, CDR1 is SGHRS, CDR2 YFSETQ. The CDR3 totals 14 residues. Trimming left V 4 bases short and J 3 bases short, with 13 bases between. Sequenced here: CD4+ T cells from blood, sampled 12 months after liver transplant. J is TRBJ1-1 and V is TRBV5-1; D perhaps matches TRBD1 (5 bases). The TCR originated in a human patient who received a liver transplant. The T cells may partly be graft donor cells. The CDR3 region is CASSGAPLDTEAFF. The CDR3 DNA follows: TGCGCCAGCAGCGGGGCGCCCTTGGACACTGAAGCTTTCTTT.